A selection of T cell receptor beta chains follows, all from one sample in a study of blood T cell repertoires in COVID-19. Sequencing was performed with immunoSEQ multiplex PCR; in TCRdb, only in-frame clones are kept and a portion is missing. The sample yields approximately 150,000 clones, approximately 88% seen once. The sequencing sample was made of peripheral blood. Receptors originate from a human donor in a cohort sampled during active COVID-19. Each CDR3 is given with its conserved first and last residue. D genes are given only for firm matches. For some rows the clone size is stated as once, few or many, or as a class when expanded; others skip it.

TRBD1 TRBJ1-3 TRBV6-6 - CASSGTDSGNTIYF TGTGCCAGCAGCGGGACAGACTCTGGAAACACCATATATTTT
TRBD2 TRBJ2-1 TRBV10-1 - CASSRGLAGDLEQFF TGCGCCAGCAGCCGTGGACTAGCGGGAGATTTAGAGCAGTTCTTC
TRBD1 TRBJ2-3 TRBV9 - CASSVQGASRRTDTQYF TGTGCCAGCAGCGTACAGGGGGCTTCGCGGAGGACAGATACGCAGTATTTT
- TRBJ1-5 TRBV7-6 - CASSLEVSPTWPQHF TGTGCCAGCAGCTTGGAGGTATCTCCAACTTGGCCCCAGCATTTT
- TRBJ1-1 TRBV25-1 - CASSPQGGVTEAFF TGTGCCAGCAGTCCCCAGGGAGGAGTCACTGAAGCTTTCTTT
TRBD1 TRBJ2-5 TRBV6-2/TRBV6-3 - CASSYGGQNLETQYF TGTGCCAGCAGTTACGGGGGACAGAACCTAGAGACCCAGTACTTC
- TRBJ2-3 TRBV11-2 - CASSLVNRAPTDTQYF TGTGCCAGCAGCTTAGTGAACAGGGCCCCCACAGATACGCAGTATTTT
TRBD1 TRBJ2-2 TRBV5-1 few CASSSGQGTGELFF TGCGCCAGCAGCTCGGGACAGGGGACCGGGGAGCTGTTTTTT
TRBD1 TRBJ2-7 TRBV6-5 few CASTTDRGSYEQYF TGTGCCAGCACAACGGACAGGGGTTCTTACGAGCAGTACTTC
- TRBJ1-1 TRBV6-1 once CASSERTQGEAFF TGTGCCAGCAGTGAACGGACACAGGGAGAAGCTTTCTTT
- TRBJ1-2 TRBV18 - CASSAIPGTGSYGYTF TGTGCCAGCTCAGCAATACCAGGAACAGGGAGCTATGGCTACACCTTC
TRBD2 TRBJ2-5 TRBV6-2/TRBV6-3 - CASSRGLDGETQYF TGTGCCAGCAGCCGAGGACTAGATGGAGAGACCCAGTACTTC
- TRBJ1-1 TRBV27 - CASRPLVGNTEAFF TGTGCCAGCAGACCCTTAGTCGGGAACACTGAAGCTTTCTTT
TRBD2 TRBJ2-3 TRBV5-6 once CASSGGLAGGLSTDTQYF TGTGCCAGCAGCGGGGGACTAGCGGGAGGGCTAAGCACAGATACGCAGTATTTT
- TRBJ1-6 TRBV5-4 - CASSSSGANSPLHF TGTGCCAGCAGCTCCTCAGGGGCAAATTCACCCCTCCACTTT
- TRBJ1-2 TRBV19 - CASSFASSLTASYGYTF TGTGCCAGTAGTTTTGCCAGTAGTTTAACAGCCAGCTATGGCTACACCTTC
- TRBJ1-6 TRBV19 few CASTQASGGDSPLHF TGTGCCAGTACCCAGGCGTCCGGAGGGGATTCACCCCTCCACTTT